This TCR beta chain comes out of a study of control samples from healthy donors and cancer patients. Regarding this clone: At the DNA level, this CDR3 is encoded by other sequences in the same sample as well.

With 6 bases removed from V and 8 bases from J, the gap between germline ends came to 5 bases. CDR3 length equals 10 residues. The germline gives CDR1 SNHLY, CDR2 FYNNEI. Only in-frame clones appear in the TCRdb table, and some are missing; sequencing was by immunoSEQ multiplex PCR. The sample yields roughly 80,000 clones, 70% to 90% seen once. The chain uses TRBV2 and TRBJ2-1; D is unclear. This sequence was found in a woman in her forties or fifties in good health. The sequenced material came from blood. CDR3 loop: CASSRDEQFF. The DNA for the CDR3 is TGTGCCAGCAGCAGAGATGAGCAGTTCTTC.